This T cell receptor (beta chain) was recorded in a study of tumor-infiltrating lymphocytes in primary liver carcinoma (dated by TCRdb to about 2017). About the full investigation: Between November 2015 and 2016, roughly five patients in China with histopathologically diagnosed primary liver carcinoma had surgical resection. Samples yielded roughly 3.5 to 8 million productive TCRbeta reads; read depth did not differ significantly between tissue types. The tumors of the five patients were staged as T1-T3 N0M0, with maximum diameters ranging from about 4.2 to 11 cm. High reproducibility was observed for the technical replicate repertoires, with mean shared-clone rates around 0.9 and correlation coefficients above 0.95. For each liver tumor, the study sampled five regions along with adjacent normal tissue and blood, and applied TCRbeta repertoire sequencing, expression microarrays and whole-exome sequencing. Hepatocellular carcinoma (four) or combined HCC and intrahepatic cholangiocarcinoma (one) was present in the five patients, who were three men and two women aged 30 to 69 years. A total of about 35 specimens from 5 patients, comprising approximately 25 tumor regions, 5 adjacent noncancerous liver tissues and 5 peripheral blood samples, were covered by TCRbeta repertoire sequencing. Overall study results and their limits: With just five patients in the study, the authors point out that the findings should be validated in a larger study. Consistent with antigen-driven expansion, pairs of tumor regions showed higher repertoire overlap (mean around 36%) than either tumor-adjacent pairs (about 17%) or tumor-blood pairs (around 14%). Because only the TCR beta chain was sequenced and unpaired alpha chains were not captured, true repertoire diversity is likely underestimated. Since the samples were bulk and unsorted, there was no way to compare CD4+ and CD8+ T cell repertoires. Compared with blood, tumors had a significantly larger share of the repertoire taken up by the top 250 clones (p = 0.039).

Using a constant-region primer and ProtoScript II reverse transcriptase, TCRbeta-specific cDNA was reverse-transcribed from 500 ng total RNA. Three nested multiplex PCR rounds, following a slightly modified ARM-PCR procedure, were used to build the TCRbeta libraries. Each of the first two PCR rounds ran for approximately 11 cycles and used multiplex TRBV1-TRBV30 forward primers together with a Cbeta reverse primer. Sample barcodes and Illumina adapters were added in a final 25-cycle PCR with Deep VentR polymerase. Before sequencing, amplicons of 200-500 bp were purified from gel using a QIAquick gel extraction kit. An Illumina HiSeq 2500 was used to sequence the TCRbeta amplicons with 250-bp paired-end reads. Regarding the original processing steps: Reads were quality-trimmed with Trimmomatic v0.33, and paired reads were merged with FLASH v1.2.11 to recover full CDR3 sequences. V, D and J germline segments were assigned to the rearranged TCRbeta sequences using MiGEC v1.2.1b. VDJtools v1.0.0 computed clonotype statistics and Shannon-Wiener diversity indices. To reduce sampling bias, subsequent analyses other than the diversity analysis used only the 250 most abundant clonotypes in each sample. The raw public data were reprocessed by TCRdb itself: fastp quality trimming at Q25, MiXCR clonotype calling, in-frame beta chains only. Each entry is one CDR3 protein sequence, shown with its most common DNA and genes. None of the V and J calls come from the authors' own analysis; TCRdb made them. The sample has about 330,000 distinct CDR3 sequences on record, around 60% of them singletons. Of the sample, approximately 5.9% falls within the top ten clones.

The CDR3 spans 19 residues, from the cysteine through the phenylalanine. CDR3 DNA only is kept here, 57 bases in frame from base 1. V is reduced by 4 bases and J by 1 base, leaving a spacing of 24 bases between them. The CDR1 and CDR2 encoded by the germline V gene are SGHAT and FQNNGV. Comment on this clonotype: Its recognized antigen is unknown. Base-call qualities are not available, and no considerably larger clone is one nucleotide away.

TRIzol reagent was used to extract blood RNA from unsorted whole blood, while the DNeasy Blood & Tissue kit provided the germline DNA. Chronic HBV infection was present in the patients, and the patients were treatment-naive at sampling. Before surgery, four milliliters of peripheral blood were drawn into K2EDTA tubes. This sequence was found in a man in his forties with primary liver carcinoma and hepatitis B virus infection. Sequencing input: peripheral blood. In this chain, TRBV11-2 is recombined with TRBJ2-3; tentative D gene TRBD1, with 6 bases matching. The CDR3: CASSSNRGIYIKCTDTQYF. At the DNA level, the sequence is TGTGCCAGCAGCTCGAATAGGGGGATATACATCAAATGCACAGATACGCAGTATTTT.